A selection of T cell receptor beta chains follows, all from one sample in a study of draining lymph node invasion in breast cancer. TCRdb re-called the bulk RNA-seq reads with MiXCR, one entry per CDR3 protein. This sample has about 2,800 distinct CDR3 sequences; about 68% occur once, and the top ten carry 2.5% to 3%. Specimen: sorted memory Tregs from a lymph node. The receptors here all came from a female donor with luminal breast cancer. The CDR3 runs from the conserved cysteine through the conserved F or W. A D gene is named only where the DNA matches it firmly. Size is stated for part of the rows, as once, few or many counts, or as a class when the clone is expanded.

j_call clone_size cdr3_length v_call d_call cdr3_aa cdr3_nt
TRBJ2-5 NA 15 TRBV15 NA CATSTVTGRVETQYF TGTGCCACCAGCACCGTGACAGGGAGGGTGGAGACCCAGTACTTC
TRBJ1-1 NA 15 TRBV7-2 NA CASSPQSRLGTEAFF TGTGCCAGCAGCCCCCAGTCAAGGCTTGGCACTGAAGCTTTCTTT
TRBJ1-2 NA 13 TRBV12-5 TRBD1 CATGGTGKSGYTF TGTGCTACGGGAGGGACAGGGAAGTCTGGCTACACCTTC
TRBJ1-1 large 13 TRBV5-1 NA CASSFAENTEAFF TGCGCCAGCAGCTTTGCAGAAAACACTGAAGCTTTCTTT
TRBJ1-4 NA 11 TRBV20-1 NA CSAIRNEKLFF TGCAGTGCTATAAGAAATGAAAAACTGTTTTTT
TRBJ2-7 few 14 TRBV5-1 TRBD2 CASRGLADSYEQYF TGCGCCAGCAGAGGACTAGCGGACTCCTACGAGCAGTACTTC
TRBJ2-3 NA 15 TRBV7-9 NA CASSLQASLTDTQYF TGTGCCAGCAGTTTACAGGCGAGTTTAACAGATACGCAGTATTTT
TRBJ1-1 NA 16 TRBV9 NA CASSVDPNRPNTEAFF TGTGCCAGCAGCGTAGACCCCAACAGGCCGAACACTGAAGCTTTCTTT
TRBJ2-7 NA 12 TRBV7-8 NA CASSFGAYEQYF TGTGCCAGCAGCTTTGGTGCGTACGAGCAGTACTTC
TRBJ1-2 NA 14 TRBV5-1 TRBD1 CASSYRTGPNGYTF TGCGCCAGCAGCTACCGGACAGGGCCAAATGGCTACACCTTC
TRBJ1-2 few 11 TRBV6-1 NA CASTASLIYTF TGTGCCAGCACCGCTTCGTTGATCTACACCTTC
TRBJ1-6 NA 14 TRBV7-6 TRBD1 CASSKGGQGSPLHF TGTGCCAGCAGCAAAGGGGGACAGGGATCACCCCTCCACTTT
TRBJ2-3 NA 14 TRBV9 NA CASSVGLSTDTQYF TGTGCCAGCAGCGTAGGGTTATCCACAGATACGCAGTATTTT
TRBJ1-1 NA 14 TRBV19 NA CASSMEGPNTEAFF TGTGCCAGTAGTATGGAGGGCCCGAACACTGAAGCTTTCTTT
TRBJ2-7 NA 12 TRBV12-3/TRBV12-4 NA CASSPNGGRQYF TGTGCCAGCAGTCCTAATGGGGGCCGGCAGTACTTC
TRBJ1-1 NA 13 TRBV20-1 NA CSARDRPGSGAFF TGCAGTGCTAGAGACAGACCGGGGAGTGGGGCTTTCTTT
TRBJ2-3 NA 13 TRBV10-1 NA CASSESGTDTQYF TGCGCCAGCAGTGAGTCGGGCACAGATACGCAGTATTTT
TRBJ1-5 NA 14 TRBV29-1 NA CSVWTRGTNQPQHF TGCAGCGTTTGGACACGAGGTACCAATCAGCCCCAGCATTTT
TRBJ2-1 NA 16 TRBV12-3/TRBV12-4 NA CASSRGLTGTYNEQFF TGTGCCAGCAGTCGGGGACTGACGGGGACTTACAATGAGCAGTTCTTC
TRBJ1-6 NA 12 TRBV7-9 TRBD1 CASSSHLGQLHF TGTGCCAGCAGCTCCCACCTGGGACAGCTCCACTTT
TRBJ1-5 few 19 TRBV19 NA CASRGRQDGSYTGNQPQHF TGTGCCAGTAGGGGGCGACAGGATGGATCATACACGGGCAATCAGCCCCAGCATTTT
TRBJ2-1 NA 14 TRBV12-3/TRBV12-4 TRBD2 CASSLTGGPNEQFF TGTGCCAGCAGTTTGACGGGGGGGCCCAATGAGCAGTTCTTC
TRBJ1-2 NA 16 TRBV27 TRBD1 CASTPRAGTVGNGYTF TGTGCCAGCACCCCGAGGGCCGGGACAGTTGGAAATGGCTACACCTTC
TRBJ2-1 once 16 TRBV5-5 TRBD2 CASIGLAGSSYNEQFF TGTGCCAGCATAGGACTAGCGGGGAGCTCCTACAATGAGCAGTTCTTC
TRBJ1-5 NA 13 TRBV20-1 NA CSARDGSGGPQHF TGCAGTGCTAGAGATGGGAGCGGGGGGCCCCAGCATTTT
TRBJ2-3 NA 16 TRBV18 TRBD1 CASSLSGTDPGDTQYF TGTGCCAGCTCACTATCCGGGACAGACCCTGGGGATACGCAGTATTTT
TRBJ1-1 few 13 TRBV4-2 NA CASSQDLGTEAFF TGTGCCAGCAGCCAAGACCTCGGGACCGAAGCTTTCTTT
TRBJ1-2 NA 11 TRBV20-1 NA CSAAGGNGYTF TGCAGTGCCGCGGGGGGGAATGGCTACACCTTC
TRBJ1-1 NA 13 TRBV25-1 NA CASSDPFPSEAFF TGTGCCAGCAGTGACCCCTTTCCTAGTGAAGCTTTCTTT
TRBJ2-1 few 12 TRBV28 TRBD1 CASYRGRNEQFF TGTGCCAGCTACAGGGGGCGGAATGAGCAGTTCTTC
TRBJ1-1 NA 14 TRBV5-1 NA CASSLDLNSDEAFF TGCGCCAGCAGCTTGGACCTAAACTCGGATGAAGCTTTCTTT
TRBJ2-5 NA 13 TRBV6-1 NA CASSAKGLETQYF TGTGCCAGCAGTGCTAAGGGGTTGGAGACCCAGTACTTC
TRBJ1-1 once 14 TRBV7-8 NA CASSLVMGNTEAFF TGTGCCAGCAGCTTAGTCATGGGTAACACTGAAGCTTTCTTT
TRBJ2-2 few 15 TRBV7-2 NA CASSLVAGRTGELFF TGTGCCAGCAGCTTAGTCGCAGGGAGAACCGGGGAGCTGTTTTTT
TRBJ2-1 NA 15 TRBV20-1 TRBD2 CSARKSGTSRNEQFF TGCAGTGCTAGGAAGTCCGGGACTAGCCGCAATGAGCAGTTCTTC
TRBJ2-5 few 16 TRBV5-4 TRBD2 CASSPPPSGGGETQYF TGTGCCAGCAGCCCGCCCCCCAGCGGGGGAGGAGAGACCCAGTACTTC
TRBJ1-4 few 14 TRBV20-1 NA CSAQDRSGNEKLFF TGCAGTGCACAAGACCGGTCCGGTAATGAAAAACTGTTTTTT
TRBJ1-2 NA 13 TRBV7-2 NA CASSSMGVGGYTF TGTGCCAGCAGCTCCATGGGGGTGGGGGGCTACACCTTC
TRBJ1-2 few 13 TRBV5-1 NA CASSLVSGAGYTF TGCGCCAGCAGCTTGGTCTCTGGGGCCGGCTACACCTTC
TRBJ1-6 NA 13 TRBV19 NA CASSIDQNSPLHF TGTGCCAGTAGTATAGATCAAAATTCACCCCTCCACTTT
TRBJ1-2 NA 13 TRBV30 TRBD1 CAWETGRVYGYTF TGTGCCTGGGAGACAGGGAGGGTATATGGCTACACCTTC
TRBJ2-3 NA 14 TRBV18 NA CASSPLDVTDTQYF TGTGCCAGCTCACCTTTGGATGTCACAGATACGCAGTATTTT
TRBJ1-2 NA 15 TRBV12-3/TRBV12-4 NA CASSLSGRRLNGYTF TGTGCCAGCAGTTTATCCGGGCGACGTCTGAATGGCTACACCTTC
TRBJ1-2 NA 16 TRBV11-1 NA CTSSLDRDISNYGYTF TGTACCAGCAGCTTAGATAGGGACATTTCTAACTATGGCTACACCTTC
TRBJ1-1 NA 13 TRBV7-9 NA CASSPTKGAEAFF TGTGCCAGCAGCCCAACCAAAGGCGCTGAAGCTTTCTTT
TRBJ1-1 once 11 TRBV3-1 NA CASSPGGEAFF TGTGCCAGCAGCCCCGGGGGTGAAGCTTTCTTT
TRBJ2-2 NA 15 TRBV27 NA CASSLEGSSTGELFF TGTGCCAGCAGTTTAGAGGGTTCGAGCACCGGGGAGCTGTTTTTT
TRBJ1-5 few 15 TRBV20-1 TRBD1 CSAHLDRGGYQPQHF TGCAGTGCCCATCTCGACAGGGGGGGATATCAGCCCCAGCATTTT
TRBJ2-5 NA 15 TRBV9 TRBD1 CASSVGTGWGETQYF TGTGCCAGCAGCGTGGGGACAGGTTGGGGGGAGACCCAGTACTTC
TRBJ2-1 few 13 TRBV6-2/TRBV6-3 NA CASSYSIRNEQFF TGTGCCAGCAGTTACTCGATAAGGAATGAGCAGTTCTTC